The entry below describes one T cell receptor beta chain. Its antigen remains unknown. This record comes from a study of CD8 T cells in ankylosing spondylitis. Quantitative 5'-RACE was performed with molecular barcodes, and it yielded the TCR beta libraries. Using its own MiXCR run on the 5' RACE reads, TCRdb lists one record per CDR3 protein. The sample records about 340,000 distinct CDR3 sequences, about 20% being singletons. The study's findings and limits: A CD8+ phenotype characterized the disease-linked clones, which were relatively rare in peripheral blood.

This CDR3 has 14 amino acids. Trimming pared 2 bases from V and 6 bases from J, leaving 14 bases between. CDR1 is SGHTA and CDR2 is FQGNSA in the germline V gene. The chain couples TRBV7-2 to TRBJ2-7; D possibly corresponds to TRBD2 (6 bases). Sequencing was done on a sample of blood, either unsorted or a sorted T cell fraction (not recorded which). The origin of this receptor is a male donor with ankylosing spondylitis or in good health (not recorded which). The CDR3 here is CASSLLPGVGEQYF. CDR3 DNA: TGTGCCAGCAGCTTACTGCCGGGGGTGGGCGAGCAGTACTTC.